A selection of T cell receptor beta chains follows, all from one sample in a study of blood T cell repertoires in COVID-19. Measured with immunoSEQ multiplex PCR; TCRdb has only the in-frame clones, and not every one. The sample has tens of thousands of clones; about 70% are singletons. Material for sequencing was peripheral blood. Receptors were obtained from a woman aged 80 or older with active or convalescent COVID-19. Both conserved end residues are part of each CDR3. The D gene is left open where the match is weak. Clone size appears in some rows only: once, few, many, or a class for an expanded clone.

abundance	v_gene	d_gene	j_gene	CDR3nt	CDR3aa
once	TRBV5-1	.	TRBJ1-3	TGCGCCAGCAGTCGTACCGAGAACTCTGGAAACACCATATATTTT	CASSRTENSGNTIYF
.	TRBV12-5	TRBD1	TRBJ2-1	TGTGCTAGTGTCCAATCACGGGGACAGGGTCCGGGCAATGAGCAGTTCTTC	CASVQSRGQGPGNEQFF
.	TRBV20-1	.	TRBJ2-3	TGCAGTGCTACCTACGTGGATACGCAGTATTTT	CSATYVDTQYF
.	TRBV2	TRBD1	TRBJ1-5	TGTGCCAGCAGCGGGGGACAGGGAAATCAGCCCCAGCATTTT	CASSGGQGNQPQHF
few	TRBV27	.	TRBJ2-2	TGTGCCAGCAGTTTAATGGGGCGGTCGAACACCGGGGAGCTGTTTTTT	CASSLMGRSNTGELFF
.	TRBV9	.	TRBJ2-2	TGTGCCAGCAGCGTAGATTGGGGCCTGAACACCGGGGAGCTGTTTTTT	CASSVDWGLNTGELFF
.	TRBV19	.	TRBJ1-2	TGTGCCAGTAGGCCCTCCAGGACAGTAAACTATGGCTACACCTTC	CASRPSRTVNYGYTF
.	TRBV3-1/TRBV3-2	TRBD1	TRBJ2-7	TGTGCCAGCAGCCCGGGACAGGGCAGCTCCTACGAGCAGTACTTC	CASSPGQGSSYEQYF
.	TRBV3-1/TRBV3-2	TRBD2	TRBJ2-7	TGTGCCAGCAGCCAAGATCAGCGGGGTTCCTACGAGCAGTACTTC	CASSQDQRGSYEQYF
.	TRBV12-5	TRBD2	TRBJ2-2	TGTGCTAGTGCCTTGGGGGGGAGCGGGGAGCTGTTTTTT	CASALGGSGELFF
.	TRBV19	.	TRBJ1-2	TGTGCCAGTAGACTATCGCGAGGCTACACCTTC	CASRLSRGYTF
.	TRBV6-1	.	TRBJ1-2	TGTGCCAGCAGTGAACCCGCACGAGCGAATGGCTACACCTTC	CASSEPARANGYTF
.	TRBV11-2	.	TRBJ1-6	TGTGCCAGCAGCAGGCTCGCGGGTGGTTCACCCCTCCACTTT	CASSRLAGGSPLHF
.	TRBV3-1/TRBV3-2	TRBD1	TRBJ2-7	TGTGCCAGCAGCCATGCCGGGACAGGGAACGACGAGCAGTACTTC	CASSHAGTGNDEQYF
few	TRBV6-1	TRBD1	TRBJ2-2	TGTGCCAGCAGTGAAAGTGACAGGGGTTCCGGGGAGCTGTTTTTT	CASSESDRGSGELFF
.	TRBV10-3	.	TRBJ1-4	TGTGCCATTACAGGGAATGTGAATGAAAAACTGTTTTTT	CAITGNVNEKLFF
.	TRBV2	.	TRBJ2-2	TGTGCCAGCAGTGAAAGAACATCGAACACCGGGGAGCTGTTTTTT	CASSERTSNTGELFF
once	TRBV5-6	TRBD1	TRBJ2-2	TGTGCCAGCAGCTTGATTCGACAGGGTAAGCTGTTTTTT	CASSLIRQGKLFF
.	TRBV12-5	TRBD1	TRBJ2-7	TGTGCTAGTGGTTTGGTACAGGGACAGGGGAGTCTCGAGCAGTACTTC	CASGLVQGQGSLEQYF
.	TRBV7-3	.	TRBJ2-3	TGTGCCAGCAGCTTTGGAGGGGGCGGCACAGATACGCAGTATTTT	CASSFGGGGTDTQYF
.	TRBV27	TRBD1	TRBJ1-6	TGTGCCAGCAGACTAGGGGCAGCGACAGGGAACCATTCACCCCTCCACTTT	CASRLGAATGNHSPLHF
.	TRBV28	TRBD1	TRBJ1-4	TGTGCCAGCAGTTCCCGGGACAGGGGATCGGGTGAAAAACTGTTTTTT	CASSSRDRGSGEKLFF
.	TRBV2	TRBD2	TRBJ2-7	TGTGCCAGCAGGATAGCGGGGGGTGAGTCCTACGAGCAGTACTTC	CASRIAGGESYEQYF
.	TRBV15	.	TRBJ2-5	TGTGCCACCAGCAGAGATCCGGGACATCAAGAGACCCAGTACTTC	CATSRDPGHQETQYF
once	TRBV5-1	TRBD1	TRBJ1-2	TGCGCCAGCAGCCCCAGGACAGGGAACGCTTATGGCTACACCTTC	CASSPRTGNAYGYTF
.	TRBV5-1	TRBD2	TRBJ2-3	TGCGCCAGCAGCTTGGCCCATAGCGGGACTAGCACAGATACGCAGTATTTT	CASSLAHSGTSTDTQYF
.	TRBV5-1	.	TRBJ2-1	TGCGCCAGCAGCTTGGGGACTTTCACCGATTACAACAATGAGCAGTTCTTC	CASSLGTFTDYNNEQFF
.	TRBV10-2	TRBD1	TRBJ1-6	TGCGCCAGCAGTACCGACAGGGGGTCTGAGAATTCACCCCTCCACTTT	CASSTDRGSENSPLHF
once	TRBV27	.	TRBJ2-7	TGTGCCAGCAGTTTATCCTTAATGGGGAGCTACGAGCAGTACTTC	CASSLSLMGSYEQYF
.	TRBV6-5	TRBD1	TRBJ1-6	TGTGCCAGCAGGGCACAGGGGAGCCAGGGCTCACCCCTCCACTTT	CASRAQGSQGSPLHF
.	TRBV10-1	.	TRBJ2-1	TGCGCCAGCAGTGATAACTTTCTTATGTATGAGCAGTTCTTC	CASSDNFLMYEQFF
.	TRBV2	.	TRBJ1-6	TGTGCCAGCTCAAAGCCCCAGGGTGATAGGGCACCCCTCCACTTT	CASSKPQGDRAPLHF
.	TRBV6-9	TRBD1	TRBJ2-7	TGTGCCATACCCACGGGGACAGGGATGTGCGAGCAGTACTTC	CAIPTGTGMCEQYF
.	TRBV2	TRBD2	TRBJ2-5	TGTGCCAGCAGCCGAGCGGGGGCTAGCGGGGCCAGTTCGCAGTACTTC	CASSRAGASGASSQYF
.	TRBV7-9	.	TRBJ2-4	TGTGCCAGCAGCTTAGGTTACAGGGAGAACATTCAGTACTTC	CASSLGYRENIQYF
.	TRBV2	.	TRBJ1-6	TGTGCCAGCTGCGAGAGTTATTCACCCCTCCACTTT	CASCESYSPLHF
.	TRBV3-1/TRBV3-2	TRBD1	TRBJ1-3	TGTGCCAGCAGCCCCACTCGCCGACAGGGGGGTGGAAACACCATATATTTT	CASSPTRRQGGGNTIYF
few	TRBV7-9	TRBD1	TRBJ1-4	TGTGCCAGCAGCCCCCTGAGCACCGGGACAGGAGGTGAAAAACTGTTTTTT	CASSPLSTGTGGEKLFF
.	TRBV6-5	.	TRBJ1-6	TGTGCCAGCTCCGAGGAGGGTGGATCACCCCTCCACTTT	CASSEEGGSPLHF
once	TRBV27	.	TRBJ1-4	TGTGCCAGCAGTTTATCGAGGTCGAGGGAAAAACTGTTTTTT	CASSLSRSREKLFF
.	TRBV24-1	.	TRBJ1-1	TGTGCCACCAGTGATCCTGTCAACACTGAAGCTTTCTTT	CATSDPVNTEAFF
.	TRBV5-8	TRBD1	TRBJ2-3	TGTGCCAGCAGCTTGGCCAGGGGACAGGGGGTAGATACGCAGTATTTT	CASSLARGQGVDTQYF